The T cell receptor (beta chain) under discussion was sequenced for a study of cytomegalovirus exposure and HLA in healthy donors. Study-wide results and limits: Investigators reported 150 to 200 TCR beta chains as tied to cytomegalovirus.

Trimming took 4 bases from V and 3 from J; bases not matched to a gene: 8. The germline V gene has CDR1 MDHEN and CDR2 SYDVKM. The CDR3 sequence is 16 residues long. As regards this clone: Its cognate antigen is unknown.

Amplification used 60 Vbeta primers and 13 Jbeta primers. Profiled with immunoSEQ multiplex PCR; TCRdb holds only in-frame clones, not every one. Of about 190,000 clones in the sample, roughly four fifths were seen once. Sequencing was performed on PBMCs. The source of this sequence is a woman aged 45-60 years in good health and CMV-seropositive. The gene calls are TRBV28 and TRBJ1-2; 10 bases are shared with TRBD1. In nucleotides, the CDR3 is TGTGCCAGCAGTTCTACTGAGGGACAGGGGTACTATGGCTACACCTTC. This sequence encodes CASSSTEGQGYYGYTF.